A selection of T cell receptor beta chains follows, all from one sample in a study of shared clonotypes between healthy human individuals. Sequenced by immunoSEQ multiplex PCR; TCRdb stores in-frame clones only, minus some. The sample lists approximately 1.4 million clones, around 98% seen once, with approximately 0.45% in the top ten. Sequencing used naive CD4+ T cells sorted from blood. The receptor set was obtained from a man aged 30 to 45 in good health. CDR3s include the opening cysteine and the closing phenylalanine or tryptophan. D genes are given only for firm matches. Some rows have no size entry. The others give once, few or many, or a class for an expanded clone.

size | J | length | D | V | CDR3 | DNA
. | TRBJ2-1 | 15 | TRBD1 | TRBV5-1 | CASSLVDRVNNEQFF | TGCGCCAGCAGCTTGGTAGACAGGGTAAACAATGAGCAGTTCTTC
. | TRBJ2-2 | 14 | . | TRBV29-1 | CSAASGPRTGELFF | TGCAGCGCCGCGTCGGGGCCGCGGACCGGGGAGCTGTTTTTT
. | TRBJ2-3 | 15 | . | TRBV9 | CASSVVWGSTDTQYF | TGTGCCAGCAGCGTAGTGTGGGGGAGCACAGATACGCAGTATTTT
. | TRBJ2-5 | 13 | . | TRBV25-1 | CASSDSVKETQYF | TGTGCCAGCAGTGATTCAGTGAAAGAGACCCAGTACTTC
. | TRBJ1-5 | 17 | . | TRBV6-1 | CASSEVTDRSSRRTQHF | TGTGCCAGCAGTGAAGTTACCGACAGGTCCTCTCGAAGGACCCAGCATTTT
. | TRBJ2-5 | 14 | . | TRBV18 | CASSPLSVEETQYF | TGTGCCAGCTCACCACTCAGCGTGGAGGAGACCCAGTACTTC
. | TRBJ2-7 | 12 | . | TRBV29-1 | CSGAFGAYEQYF | TGCAGCGGCGCGTTCGGAGCTTACGAGCAGTACTTC
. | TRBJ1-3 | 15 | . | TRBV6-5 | CASSSTGVSGNTIYF | TGTGCCAGCAGTTCTACAGGAGTTTCTGGAAACACCATATATTTT
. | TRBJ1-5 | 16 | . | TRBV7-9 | CASSLGAGARNQPQHF | TGTGCCAGCAGCTTAGGAGCAGGGGCCCGCAATCAGCCCCAGCATTTT
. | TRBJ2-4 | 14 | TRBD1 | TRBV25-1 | CASSPTGVKNIQYF | TGTGCCAGCAGTCCTACAGGGGTAAAAAACATTCAGTACTTC
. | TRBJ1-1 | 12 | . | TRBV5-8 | CASSWGTPGLFF | TGTGCCAGCAGCTGGGGGACACCGGGCCTTTTCTTT
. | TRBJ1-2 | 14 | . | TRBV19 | CASSIGSGDYGYTF | TGTGCCAGTAGTATCGGGTCCGGGGACTATGGCTACACCTTC
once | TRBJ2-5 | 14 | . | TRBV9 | CASSGDTLQETQYF | TGTGCCAGCAGCGGGGATACCCTCCAAGAGACCCAGTACTTC
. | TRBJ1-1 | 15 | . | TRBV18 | CASSRNTGLGTEAFF | TGTGCCAGCTCACGTAATACAGGGTTAGGCACTGAAGCTTTCTTT
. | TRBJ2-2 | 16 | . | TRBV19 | CASRGGALTNTGELFF | TGTGCCAGTAGAGGGGGAGCTCTTACGAACACCGGGGAGCTGTTTTTT
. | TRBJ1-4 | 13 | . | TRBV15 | CATSTGASEKLFF | TGTGCCACCAGCACAGGGGCGAGTGAAAAACTGTTTTTT
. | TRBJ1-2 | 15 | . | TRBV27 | CASSSFAIQGGGYTF | TGTGCCAGCAGCTCATTTGCCATCCAAGGAGGCGGCTACACCTTC
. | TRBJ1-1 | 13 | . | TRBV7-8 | CASSLGKNTEAFF | TGTGCCAGCAGCTTAGGAAAGAACACTGAAGCTTTCTTT
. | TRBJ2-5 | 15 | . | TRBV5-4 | CASSLGSGIRETQYF | TGTGCCAGCAGCCTCGGCAGCGGTATCCGAGAGACCCAGTACTTC
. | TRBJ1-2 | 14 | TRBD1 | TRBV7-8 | CASSLDRVAYGYTF | TGTGCCAGCAGCTTGGACAGGGTGGCCTATGGCTACACCTTC
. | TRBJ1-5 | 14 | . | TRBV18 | CASSPGQPNQPQHF | TGTGCCAGCTCACCAGGGCAGCCTAATCAGCCCCAGCATTTT
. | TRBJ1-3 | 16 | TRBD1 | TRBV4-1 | CASSPLTGTEGNTIYF | TGCGCCAGCAGCCCCCTAACCGGGACAGAAGGAAACACCATATATTTT
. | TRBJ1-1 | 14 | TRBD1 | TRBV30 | CAWSRGTGGTEAFF | TGTGCCTGGAGTCGAGGGACAGGGGGAACTGAAGCTTTCTTT
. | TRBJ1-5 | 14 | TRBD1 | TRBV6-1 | CASSEGTGNQPQHF | TGTGCCAGCAGTGAAGGGACAGGGAATCAGCCCCAGCATTTT
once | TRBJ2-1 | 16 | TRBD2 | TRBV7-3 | CASSSNRLAGFNEQFF | TGTGCCAGCAGCTCAAACCGCCTAGCGGGTTTCAATGAGCAGTTCTTC
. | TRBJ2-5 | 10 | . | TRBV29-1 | CSVETERGYF | TGCAGCGTGGAAACGGAGAGAGGGTACTTC
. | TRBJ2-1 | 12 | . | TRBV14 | CASGDTTWEQFF | TGTGCCAGCGGGGACACCACATGGGAGCAGTTCTTC
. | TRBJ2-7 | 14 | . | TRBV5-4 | CASSLAGGSYEQYF | TGTGCCAGCAGCTTGGCCGGGGGTTCCTACGAGCAGTACTTC
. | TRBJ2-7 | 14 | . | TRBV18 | CASSPGSGEGQQYF | TGTGCCAGCTCACCAGGATCAGGCGAGGGGCAGCAGTACTTC
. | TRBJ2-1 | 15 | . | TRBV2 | CASSVTTSSYNEQFF | TGTGCCAGCAGTGTTACCACAAGCTCCTACAATGAGCAGTTCTTC
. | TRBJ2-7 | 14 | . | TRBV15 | CATSRLILGYEQYF | TGTGCCACCAGCAGACTTATCCTGGGCTACGAGCAGTACTTC
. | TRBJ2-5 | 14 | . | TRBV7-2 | CASSFWRVQETQYF | TGTGCCAGCAGCTTTTGGCGGGTCCAAGAGACCCAGTACTTC
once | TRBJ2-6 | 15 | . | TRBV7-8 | CASSSQGRGANVLTF | TGTGCCAGCAGCTCACAGGGCCGCGGGGCCAACGTCCTGACTTTC
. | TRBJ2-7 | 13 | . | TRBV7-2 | CASLQRAWGEQYF | TGTGCCAGCTTACAACGGGCCTGGGGAGAGCAGTACTTC
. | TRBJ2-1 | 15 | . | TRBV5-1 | CASSYSGSLYNEQFF | TGCGCCAGCAGCTATAGCGGCTCTTTGTACAATGAGCAGTTCTTC
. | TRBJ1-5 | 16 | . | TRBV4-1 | CASSQETTYSNQPQHF | TGCGCCAGCAGCCAAGAGACAACTTATAGCAATCAGCCCCAGCATTTT
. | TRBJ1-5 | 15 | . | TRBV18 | CASSPGPGGNQPQHF | TGTGCCAGCTCACCCGGGCCAGGGGGCAATCAGCCCCAGCATTTT
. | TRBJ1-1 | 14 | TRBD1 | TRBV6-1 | CASRDRVPNTEAFF | TGTGCCAGCAGGGACAGGGTTCCGAACACTGAAGCTTTCTTT
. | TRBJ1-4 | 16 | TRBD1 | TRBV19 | CASTPDRRATNEKLFF | TGTGCCAGTACCCCGGACAGGCGTGCAACTAATGAAAAACTGTTTTTT
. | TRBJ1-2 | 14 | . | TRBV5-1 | CASSLGTPNYGYTF | TGCGCCAGCAGCCTCGGGACACCAAACTATGGCTACACCTTC
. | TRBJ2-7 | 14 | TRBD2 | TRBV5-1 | CASSPSGSGYEQYF | TGCGCCAGCAGCCCAAGCGGGAGCGGATACGAGCAGTACTTC
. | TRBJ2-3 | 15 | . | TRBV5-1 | CASSLYGPSTDTQYF | TGCGCCAGCAGCTTGTATGGGCCGAGCACAGATACGCAGTATTTT
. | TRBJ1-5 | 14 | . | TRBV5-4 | CASSYGGINQPQHF | TGTGCCAGCTCCTACGGGGGGATCAATCAGCCCCAGCATTTT
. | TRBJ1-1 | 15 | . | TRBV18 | CASSPQEGSITEAFF | TGTGCCAGCTCACCACAGGAAGGGAGTATCACTGAAGCTTTCTTT
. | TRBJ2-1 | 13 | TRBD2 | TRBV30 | CAWRKRGSQGQFF | TGTGCCTGGAGGAAGCGGGGGTCCCAGGGGCAGTTCTTC
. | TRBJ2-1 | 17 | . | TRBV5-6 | CASNRDMGFVSYNEQFF | TGTGCCAGCAACAGAGATATGGGGTTCGTGTCCTACAATGAGCAGTTCTTC
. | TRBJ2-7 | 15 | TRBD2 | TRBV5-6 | CASSLVVAGVGEQYF | TGTGCCAGCAGCTTGGTGGTAGCGGGAGTGGGCGAGCAGTACTTC
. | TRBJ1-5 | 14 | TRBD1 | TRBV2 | CASTGQGGNQPQHF | TGTGCCAGCACCGGACAGGGGGGCAATCAGCCCCAGCATTTT
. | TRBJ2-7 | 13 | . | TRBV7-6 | CASSPRGLNKQYF | TGTGCCAGCAGCCCGAGGGGCCTCAATAAGCAGTACTTC
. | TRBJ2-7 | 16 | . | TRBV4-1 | CASSQGFTGKPYEQYF | TGCGCCAGCAGCCAAGGTTTCACGGGGAAACCCTACGAGCAGTACTTC